This T cell receptor beta chain is drawn from a study of shared clonotypes between healthy human individuals. Germline V gene sequence: CDR1 LNHNV, CDR2 YYDKDF (reference sequence). V lost 1 base to trimming and J lost 1 base; unmatched junction nucleotides: 6. The CDR3 consists of 17 residues. Measured with immunoSEQ multiplex PCR; TCRdb has only the in-frame clones, and not every one. Among 470,000 or so clones, around four fifths were seen once, and the ten largest hold around 11%. Material for sequencing was PBMCs. This clonotype was obtained from a woman aged 40-49 years in good health. Some clones in this sample may be carry-over from other donors' samples. This rearrangement joins TRBV15 to TRBJ2-2; TRBD2 matches 7 bases. CDR3 protein: CATSRVKLALNTGELFF. Here the CDR3 DNA reads TGTGCCACCAGCAGAGTGAAACTAGCGCTGAACACCGGGGAGCTGTTTTTT.